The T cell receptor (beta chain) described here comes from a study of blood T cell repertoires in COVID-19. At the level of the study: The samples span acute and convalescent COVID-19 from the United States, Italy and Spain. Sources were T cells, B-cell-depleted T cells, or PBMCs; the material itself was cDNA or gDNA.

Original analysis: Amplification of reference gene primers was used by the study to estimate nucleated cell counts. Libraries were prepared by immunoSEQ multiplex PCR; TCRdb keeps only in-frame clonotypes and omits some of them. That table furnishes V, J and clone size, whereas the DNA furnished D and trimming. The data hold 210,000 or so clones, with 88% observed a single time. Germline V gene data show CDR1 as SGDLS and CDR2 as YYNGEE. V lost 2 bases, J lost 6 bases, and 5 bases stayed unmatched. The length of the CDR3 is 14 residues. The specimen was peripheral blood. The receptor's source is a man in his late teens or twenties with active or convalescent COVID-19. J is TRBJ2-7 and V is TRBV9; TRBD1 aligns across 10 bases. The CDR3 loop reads CASSVGTGAVEQYF. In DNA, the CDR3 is TGTGCCAGCAGCGTCGGGACAGGGGCCGTCGAGCAGTACTTC.